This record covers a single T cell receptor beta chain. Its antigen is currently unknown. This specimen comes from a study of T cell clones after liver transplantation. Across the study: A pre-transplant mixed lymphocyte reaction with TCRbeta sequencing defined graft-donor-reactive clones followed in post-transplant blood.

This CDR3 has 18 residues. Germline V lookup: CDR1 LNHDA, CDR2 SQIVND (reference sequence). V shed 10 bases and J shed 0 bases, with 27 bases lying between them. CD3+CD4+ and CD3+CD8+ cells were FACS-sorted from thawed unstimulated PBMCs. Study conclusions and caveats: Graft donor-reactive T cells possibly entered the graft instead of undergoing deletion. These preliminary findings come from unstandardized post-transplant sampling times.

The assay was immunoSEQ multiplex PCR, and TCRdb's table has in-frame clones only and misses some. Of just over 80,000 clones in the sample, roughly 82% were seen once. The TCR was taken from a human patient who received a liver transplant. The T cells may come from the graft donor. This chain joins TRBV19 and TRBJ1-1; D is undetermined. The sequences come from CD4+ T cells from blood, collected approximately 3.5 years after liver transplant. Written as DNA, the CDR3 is TGTGCCACCTCCAACCCAGCGGGGTCCAGGAGCATGAACACTGAAGCTTTCTTT. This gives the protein CATSNPAGSRSMNTEAFF.